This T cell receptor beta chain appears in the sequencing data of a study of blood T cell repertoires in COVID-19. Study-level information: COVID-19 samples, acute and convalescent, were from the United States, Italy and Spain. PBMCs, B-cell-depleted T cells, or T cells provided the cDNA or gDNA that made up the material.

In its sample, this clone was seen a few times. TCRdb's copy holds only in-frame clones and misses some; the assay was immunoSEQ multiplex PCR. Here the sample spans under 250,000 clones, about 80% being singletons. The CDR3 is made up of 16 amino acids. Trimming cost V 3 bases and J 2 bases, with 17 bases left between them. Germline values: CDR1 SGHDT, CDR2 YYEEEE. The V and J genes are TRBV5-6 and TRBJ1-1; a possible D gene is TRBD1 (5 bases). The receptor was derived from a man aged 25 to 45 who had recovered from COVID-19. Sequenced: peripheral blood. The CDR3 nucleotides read TGTGCCAGCAGCTCACAAGGACGGACAACAAACACTGAAGCTTTCTTT. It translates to CASSSQGRTTNTEAFF.